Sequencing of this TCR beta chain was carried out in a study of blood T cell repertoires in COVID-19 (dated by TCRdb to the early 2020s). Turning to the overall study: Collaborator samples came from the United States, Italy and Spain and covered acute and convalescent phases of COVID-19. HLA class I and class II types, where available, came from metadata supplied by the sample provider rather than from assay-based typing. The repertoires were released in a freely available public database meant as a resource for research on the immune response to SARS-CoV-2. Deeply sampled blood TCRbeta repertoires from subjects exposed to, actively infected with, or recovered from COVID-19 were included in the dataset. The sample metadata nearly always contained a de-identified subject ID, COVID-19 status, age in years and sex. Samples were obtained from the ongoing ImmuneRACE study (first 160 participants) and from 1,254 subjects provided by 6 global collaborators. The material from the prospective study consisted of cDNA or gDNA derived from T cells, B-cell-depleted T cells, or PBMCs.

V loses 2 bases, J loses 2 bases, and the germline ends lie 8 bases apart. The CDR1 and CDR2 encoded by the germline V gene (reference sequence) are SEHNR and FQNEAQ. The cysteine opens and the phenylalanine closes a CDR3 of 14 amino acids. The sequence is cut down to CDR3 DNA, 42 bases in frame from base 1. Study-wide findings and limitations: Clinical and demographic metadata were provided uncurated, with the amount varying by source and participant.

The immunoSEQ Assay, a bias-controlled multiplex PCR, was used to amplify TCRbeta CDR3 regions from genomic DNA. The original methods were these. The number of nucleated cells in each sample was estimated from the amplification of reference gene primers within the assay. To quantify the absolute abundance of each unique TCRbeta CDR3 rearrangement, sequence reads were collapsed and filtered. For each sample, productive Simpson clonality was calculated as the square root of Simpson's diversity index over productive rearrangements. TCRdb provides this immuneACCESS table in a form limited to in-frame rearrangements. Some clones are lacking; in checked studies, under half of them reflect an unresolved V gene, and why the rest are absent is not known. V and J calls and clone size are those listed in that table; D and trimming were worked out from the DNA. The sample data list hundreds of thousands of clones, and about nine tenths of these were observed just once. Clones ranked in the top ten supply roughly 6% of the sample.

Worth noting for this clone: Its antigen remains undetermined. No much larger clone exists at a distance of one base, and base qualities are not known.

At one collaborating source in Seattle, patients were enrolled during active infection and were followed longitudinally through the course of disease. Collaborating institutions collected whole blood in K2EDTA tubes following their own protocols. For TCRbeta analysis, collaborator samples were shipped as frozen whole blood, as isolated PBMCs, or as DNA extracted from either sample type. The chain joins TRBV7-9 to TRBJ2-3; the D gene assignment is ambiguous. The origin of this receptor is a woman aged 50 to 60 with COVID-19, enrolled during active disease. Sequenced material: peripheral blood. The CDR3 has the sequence CASSLMGSTDTQYF. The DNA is TGTGCCAGCAGCTTAATGGGCTCCACAGATACGCAGTATTTT.